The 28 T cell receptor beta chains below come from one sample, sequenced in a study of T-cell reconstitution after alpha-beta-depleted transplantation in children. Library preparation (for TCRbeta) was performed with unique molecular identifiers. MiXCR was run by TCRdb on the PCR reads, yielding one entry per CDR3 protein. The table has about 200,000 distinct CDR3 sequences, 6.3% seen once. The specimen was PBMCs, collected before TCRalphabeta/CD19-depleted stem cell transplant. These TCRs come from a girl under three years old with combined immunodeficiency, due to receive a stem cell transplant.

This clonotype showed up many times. The CDR3 here is CASSAFSGSYEQYF. CDR3 nucleotides: TGTGCCAGCAGCGCCTTCTCAGGGTCCTACGAGCAGTACTTC. The rearrangement links TRBV9 to TRBJ2-7, with a possible D match to TRBD1 (5 bases). The germline V and J ends were trimmed by 3 bases and 1 base, with 11 bases remaining between them. The CDR3 consists of 14 residues. The germline gives CDR1 SGDLS, CDR2 YYNGEE.

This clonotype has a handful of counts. CDR3 loop: CASRILAGGPRGTDTQYF. The DNA of the CDR3 is TGTGCCAGCAGAATACTAGCGGGGGGGCCCCGTGGAACAGATACGCAGTATTTT. The chain has TRBV7-8 and TRBJ2-3, with 13 positions matching TRBD2. The trim removed 6 bases at V and 3 bases at J, leaving 12 bases unmatched. This CDR3 comprises 18 residues. Germline lookup yields CDR1 SGHVS and CDR2 FQNEAQ.

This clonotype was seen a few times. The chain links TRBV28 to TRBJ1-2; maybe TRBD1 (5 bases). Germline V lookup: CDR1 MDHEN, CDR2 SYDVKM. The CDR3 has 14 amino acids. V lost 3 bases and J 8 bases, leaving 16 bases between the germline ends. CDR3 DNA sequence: TGTGCCAGCAGTTTTGCAACCGGGGGAGGCGGCTACACCTTC. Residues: CASSFATGGGGYTF.

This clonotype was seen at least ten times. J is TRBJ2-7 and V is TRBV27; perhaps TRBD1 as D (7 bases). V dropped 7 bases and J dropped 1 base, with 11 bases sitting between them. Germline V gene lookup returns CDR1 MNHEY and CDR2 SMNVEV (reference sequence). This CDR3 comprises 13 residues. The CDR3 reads CASTSGGSYEQYF. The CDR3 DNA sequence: TGTGCCAGCACCTCAGGGGGGTCCTACGAGCAGTACTTC.

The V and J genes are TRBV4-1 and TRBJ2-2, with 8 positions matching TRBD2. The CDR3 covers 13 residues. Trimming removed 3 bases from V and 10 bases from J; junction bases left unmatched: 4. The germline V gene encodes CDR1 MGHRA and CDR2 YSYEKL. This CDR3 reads CASSHQAGEELFF. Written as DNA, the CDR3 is TGCGCCAGCAGCCACCAAGCGGGAGAGGAGCTGTTTTTT.

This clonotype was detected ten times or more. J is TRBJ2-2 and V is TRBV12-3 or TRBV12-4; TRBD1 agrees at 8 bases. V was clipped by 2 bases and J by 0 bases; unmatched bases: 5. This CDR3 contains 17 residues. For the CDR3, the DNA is TGTGCCAGCAGTTTAAGGGACAGGAGATCGAACACCGGGGAGCTGTTTTTT. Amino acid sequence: CASSLRDRRSNTGELFF.

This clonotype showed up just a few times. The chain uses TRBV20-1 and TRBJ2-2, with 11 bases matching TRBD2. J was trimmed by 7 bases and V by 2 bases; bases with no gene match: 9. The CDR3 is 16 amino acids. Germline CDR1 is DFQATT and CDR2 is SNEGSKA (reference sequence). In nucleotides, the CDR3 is TGCAGTGCTAGACTAGCGGGGGGCCCTCCCCGCGGGGAGCTGTTTTTT. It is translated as CSARLAGGPPRGELFF.

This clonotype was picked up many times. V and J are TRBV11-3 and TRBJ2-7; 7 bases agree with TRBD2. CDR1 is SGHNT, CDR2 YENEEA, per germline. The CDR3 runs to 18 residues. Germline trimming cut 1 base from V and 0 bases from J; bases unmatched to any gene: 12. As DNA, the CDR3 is TGTGCCAGCAGCTTAGGGGGGGGAGTAGGATCCTACTCCTACGAGCAGTACTTC. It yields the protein CASSLGGGVGSYSYEQYF.

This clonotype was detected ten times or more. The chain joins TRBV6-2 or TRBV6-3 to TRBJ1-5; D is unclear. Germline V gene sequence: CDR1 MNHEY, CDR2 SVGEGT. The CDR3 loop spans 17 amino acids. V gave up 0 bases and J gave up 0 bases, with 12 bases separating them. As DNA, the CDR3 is TGTGCCAGCAGTTACTCGACACGCGAATATAGCAATCAGCCCCAGCATTTT. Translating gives CASSYSTREYSNQPQHF.

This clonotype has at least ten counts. The DNA of the CDR3 is TGTGCCAGCAGCCATGAACTGGGACTTCTCCAAGAGACCCAGTACTTC. Its protein product is CASSHELGLLQETQYF. The J gene is TRBJ2-5, the V gene TRBV4-2, with TRBD2 as a possible D gene (6 bases). The germline V and J ends were trimmed by 3 bases and 1 base, with 15 bases remaining between them. The germline gives CDR1 LGHNA, CDR2 YNFKEQ. This CDR3 has 16 amino acids.

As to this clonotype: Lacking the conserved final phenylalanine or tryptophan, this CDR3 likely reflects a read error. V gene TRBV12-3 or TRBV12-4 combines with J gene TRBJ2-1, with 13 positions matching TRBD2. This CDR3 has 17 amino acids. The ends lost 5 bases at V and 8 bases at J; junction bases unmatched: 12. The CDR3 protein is CASSAPLAGGVVDEQFS. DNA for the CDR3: TGTGCCAGCAGTGCTCCACTAGCGGGGGGGGTGGTCGATGAGCAGTTCTCC.

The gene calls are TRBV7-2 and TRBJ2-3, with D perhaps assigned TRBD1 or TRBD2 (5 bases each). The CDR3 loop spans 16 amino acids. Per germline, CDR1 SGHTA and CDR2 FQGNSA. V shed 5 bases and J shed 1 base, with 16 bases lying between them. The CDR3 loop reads CASSQRVQGGTDTQYF. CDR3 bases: TGTGCCAGCAGCCAAAGGGTGCAGGGAGGCACAGATACGCAGTATTTT.

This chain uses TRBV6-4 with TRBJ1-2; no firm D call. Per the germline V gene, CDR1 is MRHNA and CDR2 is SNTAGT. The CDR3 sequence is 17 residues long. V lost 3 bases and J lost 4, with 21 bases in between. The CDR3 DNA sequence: TGTGCCAGCAGTGAGAACGGCTTAATCTCGGGGTTCTATGGCTACACCTTC. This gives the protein CASSENGLISGFYGYTF.

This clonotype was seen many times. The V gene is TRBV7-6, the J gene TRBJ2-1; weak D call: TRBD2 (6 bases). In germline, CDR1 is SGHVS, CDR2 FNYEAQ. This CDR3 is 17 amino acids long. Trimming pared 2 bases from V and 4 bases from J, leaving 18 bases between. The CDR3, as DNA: TGTGCCAGCAGCTTAAGACTAGGGGAGGCCTTTTACAATGAGCAGTTCTTC. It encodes CASSLRLGEAFYNEQFF.

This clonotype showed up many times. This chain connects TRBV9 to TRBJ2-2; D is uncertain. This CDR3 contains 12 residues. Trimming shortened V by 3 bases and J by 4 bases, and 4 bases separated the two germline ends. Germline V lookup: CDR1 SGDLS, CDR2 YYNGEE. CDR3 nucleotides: TGTGCCAGCAGCGCCTCCACCGGGGAGCTGTTTTTT. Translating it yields CASSASTGELFF.

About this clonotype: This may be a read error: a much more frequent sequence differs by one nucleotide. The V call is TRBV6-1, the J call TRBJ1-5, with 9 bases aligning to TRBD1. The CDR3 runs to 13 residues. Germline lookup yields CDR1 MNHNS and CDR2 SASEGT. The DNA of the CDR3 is TGTGCCACCAGTGGGACAGGGCACCAGCCCCAGCATTTT. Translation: CATSGTGHQPQHF.

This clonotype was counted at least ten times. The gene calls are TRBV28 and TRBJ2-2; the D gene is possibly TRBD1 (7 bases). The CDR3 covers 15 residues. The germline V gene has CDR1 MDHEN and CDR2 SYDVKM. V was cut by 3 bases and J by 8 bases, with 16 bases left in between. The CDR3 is CASSFIAGTAGELFF. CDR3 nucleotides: TGTGCCAGCAGTTTTATCGCGGGGACAGCAGGGGAGCTGTTTTTT.

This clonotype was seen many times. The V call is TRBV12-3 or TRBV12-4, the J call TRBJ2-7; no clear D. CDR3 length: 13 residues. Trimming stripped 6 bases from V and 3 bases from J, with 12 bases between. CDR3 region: CASSGRIIYEQYF. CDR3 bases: TGTGCCAGCAGCGGACGGATCATCTACGAGCAGTACTTC.

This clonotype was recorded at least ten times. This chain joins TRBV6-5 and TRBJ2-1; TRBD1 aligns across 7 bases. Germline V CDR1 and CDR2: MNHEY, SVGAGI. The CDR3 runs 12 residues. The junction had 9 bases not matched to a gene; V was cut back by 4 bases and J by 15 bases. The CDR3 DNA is TGTGCCAGCAGTTTGACAGGGATAGATCCGTTCTTC. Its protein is CASSLTGIDPFF.

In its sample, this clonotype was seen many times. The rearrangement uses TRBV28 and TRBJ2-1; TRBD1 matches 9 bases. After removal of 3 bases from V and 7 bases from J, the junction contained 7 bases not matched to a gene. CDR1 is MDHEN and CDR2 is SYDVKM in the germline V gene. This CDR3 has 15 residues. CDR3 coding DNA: TGTGCCAGCAGTTTCCGGGACAGGGAGTTGAATGAGCAGTTCTTC. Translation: CASSFRDRELNEQFF. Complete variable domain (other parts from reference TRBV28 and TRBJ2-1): DVKVTQSSRYLVKRTGEKVFLECVQDMDHENMFWYRQDPGLGLRLIYFSYDVKMKEKGDIPEGYSVSREKKERFSLILESASTNQTSMYLCASSFRDRELNEQFFGPGTRLTVL.

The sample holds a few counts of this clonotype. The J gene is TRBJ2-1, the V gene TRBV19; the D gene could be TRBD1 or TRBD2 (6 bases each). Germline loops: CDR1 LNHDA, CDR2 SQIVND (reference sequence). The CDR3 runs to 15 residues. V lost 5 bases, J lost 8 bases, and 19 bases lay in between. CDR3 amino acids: CASSPGAGRFDEQFF. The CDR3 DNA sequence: TGTGCCAGTAGTCCGGGGGCGGGCCGATTCGATGAGCAGTTCTTC.

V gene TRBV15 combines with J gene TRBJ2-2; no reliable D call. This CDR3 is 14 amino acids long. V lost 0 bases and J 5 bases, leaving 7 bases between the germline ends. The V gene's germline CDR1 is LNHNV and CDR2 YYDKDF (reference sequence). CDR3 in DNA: TGTGCCACCAGCAGAGACTCGGCGACCGGGGAGCTGTTTTTT. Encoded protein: CATSRDSATGELFF.

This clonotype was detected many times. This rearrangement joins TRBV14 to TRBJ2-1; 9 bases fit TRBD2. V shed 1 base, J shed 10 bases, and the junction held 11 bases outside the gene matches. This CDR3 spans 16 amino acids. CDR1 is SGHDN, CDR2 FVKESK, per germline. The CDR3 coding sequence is TGTGCCAGCAGCCAAGTAGGATTAGCGGGGGCCAGGGAGCAGTTCTTC. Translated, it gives CASSQVGLAGAREQFF.

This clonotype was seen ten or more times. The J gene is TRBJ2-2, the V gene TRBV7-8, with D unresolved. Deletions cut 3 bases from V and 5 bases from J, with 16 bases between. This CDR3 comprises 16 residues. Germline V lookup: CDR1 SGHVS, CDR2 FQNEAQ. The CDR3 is CASSFDRILRTGELFF. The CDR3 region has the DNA TGTGCCAGCAGCTTCGATCGGATTCTGCGGACCGGGGAGCTGTTTTTT. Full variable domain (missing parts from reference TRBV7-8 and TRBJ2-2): GAGVSQSPRYKVAKRGQDVALRCDPISGHVSLFWYQQALGQGPEFLTYFQNEAQLDKSGLPSDRFFAERPEGSVSTLKIQRTQQEDSAVYLCASSFDRILRTGELFFGEGSRLTVL.

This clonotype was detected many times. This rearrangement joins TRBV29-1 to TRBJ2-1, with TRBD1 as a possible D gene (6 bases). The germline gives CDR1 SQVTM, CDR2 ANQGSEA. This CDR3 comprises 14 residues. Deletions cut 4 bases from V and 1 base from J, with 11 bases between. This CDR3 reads CSVVGQGSYNEQFF. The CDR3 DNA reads TGCAGCGTTGTAGGCCAGGGGTCCTACAATGAGCAGTTCTTC.

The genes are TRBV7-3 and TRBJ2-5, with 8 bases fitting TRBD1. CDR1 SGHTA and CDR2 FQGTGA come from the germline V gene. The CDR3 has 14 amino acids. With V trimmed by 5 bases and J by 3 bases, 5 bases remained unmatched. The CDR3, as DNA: TGTGCCAGCAGCCCGACAGGGGCAAAAGAGACCCAGTACTTC. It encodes CASSPTGAKETQYF.

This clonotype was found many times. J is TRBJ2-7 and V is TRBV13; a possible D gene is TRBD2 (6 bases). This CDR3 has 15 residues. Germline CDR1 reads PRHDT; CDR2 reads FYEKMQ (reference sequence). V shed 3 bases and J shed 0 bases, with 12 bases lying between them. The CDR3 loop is CASSLGEASSYEQYF. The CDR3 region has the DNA TGTGCCAGCAGCTTGGGGGAGGCATCCTCCTACGAGCAGTACTTC.

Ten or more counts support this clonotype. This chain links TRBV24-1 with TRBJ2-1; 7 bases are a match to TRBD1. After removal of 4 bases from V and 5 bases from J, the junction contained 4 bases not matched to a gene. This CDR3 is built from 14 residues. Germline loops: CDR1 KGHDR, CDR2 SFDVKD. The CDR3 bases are TGTGCCACCAGTGAGAGGGGGCTTCACAATGAGCAGTTCTTC. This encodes CATSERGLHNEQFF.